This paragraph covers one T cell receptor beta chain sequence. The sample belongs to a study of blood T cell repertoires in COVID-19. Looking at the study overall: COVID-19 samples collected from the United States, Italy and Spain covered acute and convalescent phases. PBMCs, B-cell-depleted T cells, or T cells were the source of the cDNA or gDNA that made up the material.

Per the original data handling: Quantification of nucleated cells was approximated via reference gene primer amplification. Measured with immunoSEQ multiplex PCR; TCRdb has only the in-frame clones, and not every one. The V and J calls and clone size come from that table; D and trimming were worked out from the DNA. The sample has 70,000 to 95,000 clones, 70% to 90% seen once. The germline V gene has CDR1 LGHNA and CDR2 YNFKEQ. The CDR3 contains 16 residues. Trimming cost V 0 bases and J 4 bases, with 15 bases left between them. The rearrangement uses TRBV4-2 and TRBJ1-2, with D possibly being TRBD1 (5 bases). This TCR was sampled from a human donor in a cohort sampled during active COVID-19. The sample consisted of peripheral blood. CDR3 DNA: TGTGCCAGCAGCCAAGATGAATTGTCAGGGTTCTATGGCTACACCTTC. Translating gives CASSQDELSGFYGYTF.